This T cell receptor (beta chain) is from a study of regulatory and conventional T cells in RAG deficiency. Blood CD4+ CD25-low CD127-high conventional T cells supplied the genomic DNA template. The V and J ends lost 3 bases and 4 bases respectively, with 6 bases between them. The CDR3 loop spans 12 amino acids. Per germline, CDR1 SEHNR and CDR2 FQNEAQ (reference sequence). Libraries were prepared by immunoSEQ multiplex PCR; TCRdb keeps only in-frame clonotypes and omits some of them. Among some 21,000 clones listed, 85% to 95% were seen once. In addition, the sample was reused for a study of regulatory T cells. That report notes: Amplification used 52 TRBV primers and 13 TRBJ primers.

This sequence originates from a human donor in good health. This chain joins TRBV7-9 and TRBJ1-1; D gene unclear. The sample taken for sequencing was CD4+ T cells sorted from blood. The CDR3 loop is CASSFSGTEAFF. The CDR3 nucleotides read TGTGCCAGCAGCTTTTCGGGCACTGAAGCTTTCTTT.